A single sample is the source of the 18 T cell receptor beta chains below, sequenced in a study of PD-L1 blockade in urothelial cancer. Clones were sequenced by immunoSEQ multiplex PCR, and TCRdb holds only the in-frame ones, with some missing. The sample contains around 30,000 clones, 84% of which appear only once. Sample time point: peripheral blood 6 weeks after treatment start. The starting material was PBMCs, obtained around atezolizumab (anti-PD-L1) treatment. Receptor source: an older man with urothelial cancer.

A few counts support this clone. CDR3 bases: TGTGCCAGCTCCCCTTCCGGGGCAGATACGCAGTATTTT. Its protein is CASSPSGADTQYF. This chain uses TRBV18 with TRBJ2-3; D may be TRBD2 (5 bases). The germline CDR1 and CDR2 sequences are KGHSH and LQKENI. V was shortened by 6 bases and J by 4 bases, with 11 bases between the two germline ends. This CDR3 is built from 13 residues.

This chain links TRBV19 with TRBJ1-5; D gene unclear. CDR3 length: 12 amino acids. From germline, CDR1 is LNHDA and CDR2 SQIVND (reference sequence). The V end was cut by 3 bases, the J end by 3 bases, with 3 bases between. This CDR3 is CASSMANQPQHF. DNA for the CDR3: TGTGCCAGTAGTATGGCCAATCAGCCCCAGCATTTT.

This chain joins TRBV18 and TRBJ2-1; D is perhaps TRBD2 (6 bases). Deletions cut 5 bases from V and 9 bases from J, with 11 bases between. Germline V gene data show CDR1 as KGHSH and CDR2 as LQKENI. This CDR3 is built from 12 residues. CDR3 coding DNA: TGTGCCAGCTCAAGGAGGGGTGGTGAGCAGTTCTTC. Translated, it gives CASSRRGGEQFF.

The chain couples TRBV9 to TRBJ2-3; 11 bases map to TRBD2. This CDR3 has 16 amino acids. J lost 4 bases, V lost 4 bases, and 8 bases had no gene match. From germline, CDR1 is SGDLS and CDR2 YYNGEE. In DNA, the CDR3 is TGTGCCAGCAGCTCCGGGACTAGCGGTCTAGCAGATACGCAGTATTTT. It codes for CASSSGTSGLADTQYF.

The chain is built from TRBV4-3 and TRBJ2-7, with TRBD1 identical over 7 bases. The V gene end was trimmed by 5 bases and the J gene end by 2 bases; junction bases not matched to a gene: 9. The CDR3 is made up of 15 amino acids. Germline CDR1 is LGHNA and CDR2 is YSLEER. The CDR3 reads CASSARGQGAYEQYF. In DNA, the CDR3 is TGCGCCAGCAGCGCCCGAGGTCAGGGGGCCTACGAGCAGTACTTC.

This chain links TRBV27 with TRBJ1-2; D gene unclear. The V end was cut by 3 bases, the J end by 2 bases, with 7 bases between. In germline, CDR1 is MNHEY, CDR2 SMNVEV (reference sequence). The CDR3 has 13 residues. The CDR3 bases are TGTGCCAGCAGTTTTGCGTACAACTATGGCTACACCTTC. Encoded protein: CASSFAYNYGYTF.

This clone was detected once. The chain couples TRBV5-1 to TRBJ2-1, with 9 positions matching TRBD2. Germline V gene sequence: CDR1 SGHRS, CDR2 YFSETQ. This CDR3 spans 16 amino acids. The trim removed 4 bases at V and 5 bases at J, leaving 10 bases unmatched. CDR3 region: CASSQNGASGNNEQFF. CDR3 bases: TGCGCCAGCAGCCAGAACGGAGCTAGCGGGAACAATGAGCAGTTCTTC.

This sequence joins TRBV23-1 and TRBJ1-2, with TRBD1 matching over 7 bases. TRBV23-1 counts as an open reading frame of uncertain function. V was pared by 5 bases and J by 6 bases, with 9 bases of the junction left unmatched. The CDR3 is 14 residues long. The CDR3 loop reads CASSAYRGQDGYTF. The CDR3 DNA reads as TGCGCCAGCAGTGCTTACAGGGGTCAGGATGGCTACACCTTC.

V gene TRBV7-2 combines with J gene TRBJ1-2; 9 nucleotides agree with TRBD1. Germline V gives CDR1 SGHTA, CDR2 FQGNSA. The length of the CDR3 is 14 residues. V lost 1 base, J lost 6 bases, and 3 bases stayed unmatched. The CDR3 DNA reads as TGTGCCAGCAGCTTAGTGGGACAGGGCGATGGCTACACCTTC. It codes for CASSLVGQGDGYTF.

The rearrangement links TRBV5-4 to TRBJ2-3; D is unresolved. Germline V lookup: CDR1 SGHNT, CDR2 YYREEE (reference sequence). There are 14 residues in the CDR3. The V end was cut by 0 bases, the J end by 5 bases, with 10 bases between. The CDR3 reads CASSLGVRGDTQYF. Written as DNA, the CDR3 is TGTGCCAGCAGCTTGGGCGTCCGCGGAGATACGCAGTATTTT.

The genes are TRBV5-1 and TRBJ2-1; 7 bases align to TRBD2. Germline CDR1 and CDR2: SGHRS and YFSETQ. The J segment lost 10 bases and the V segment lost 7 bases, leaving 8 bases of the junction unmatched. This CDR3 spans 12 amino acids. The CDR3 DNA reads TGCGCCAGCGCGAGTAGCGGGCAGGAGCAGTTCTTC. Translation: CASASSGQEQFF.

The CDR3 DNA follows: TGCGCCAGCAGCCCGGGCGGGGGCGGGAGGGTTGAGCAGTTCTTC. As protein: CASSPGGGGRVEQFF. The chain couples TRBV5-1 to TRBJ2-1; TRBD2 matches at 9 bases. CDR3 length: 15 residues. The junction had 11 bases not matched to a gene; V was cut back by 4 bases and J by 9 bases. The germline gives CDR1 SGHRS, CDR2 YFSETQ.

This clone is medium-sized by share. The chain uses TRBV21-1 and TRBJ1-2. TRBV21-1 is a recognized pseudogene. This CDR3 comprises 14 residues. In nucleotides, the CDR3 is TGTGCCAGCAGCAAAGAACTATTCAACTATGGCTACACCTTC. This sequence encodes CASSKELFNYGYTF.

This clone is a singleton in its sample. This chain uses TRBV5-4 with TRBJ2-1, with 7 bases aligning to TRBD2. Germline V lookup: CDR1 SGHNT, CDR2 YYREEE (reference sequence). V dropped 0 bases and J dropped 3; count of bases not matched to a gene: 3. The CDR3 is 15 residues long. CDR3 nucleotide sequence: TGTGCCAGCAGCTTGGAAGCGGGGAGCTACAATGAGCAGTTCTTC. Translating it yields CASSLEAGSYNEQFF. Full variable domain (outside the CDR3, taken from reference TRBV5-4 and TRBJ2-1): ETGVTQSPTHLIKTRGQQVTLRCSSQSGHNTVSWYQQALGQGPQFIFQYYREEENGRGNFPPRFSGLQFPNYSSELNVNALELDDSALYLCASSLEAGSYNEQFFGPGTRLTVL.

The gene calls are TRBV7-5 and TRBJ2-4; TRBD2 is taken as the D call from the table, unchecked against the DNA. TRBV7-5 is a pseudogene locus. The CDR3 runs 9 residues. The CDR3 loop reads CVRSPTLYF. Here the CDR3 DNA reads TGTGTCAGAAGCCCAACTTTATACTTC.

V gene TRBV18 combines with J gene TRBJ1-2, with D possibly TRBD1 on 6 matching bases. V was cut by 3 bases and J by 8 bases, with 19 bases left in between. Germline CDR1 KGHSH, CDR2 LQKENI. This CDR3 has 15 amino acids. CDR3 sequence (DNA): TGTGCCAGCTCACCGGCCCAGGGGAAGTCTGGAGGCTACACCTTC. Encoded protein: CASSPAQGKSGGYTF.

This clone was seen only once. The genes are TRBV7-8 and TRBJ1-2; weak D call: TRBD1 (6 bases). CDR3 length: 16 amino acids. CDR1 is SGHVS and CDR2 is FQNEAQ in the germline V gene. The germline V and J ends were trimmed by 2 bases and 0 bases, with 13 bases remaining between them. In DNA form, the CDR3 reads TGTGCCAGCAGCTTAACAGAAAGGACAGCTAACTATGGCTACACCTTC. Translation gives CASSLTERTANYGYTF.

This clone was seen a single time. The chain carries TRBV7-2 and TRBJ2-5; tentatively, D is TRBD1 (5 bases). The V end lost 5 bases, the J end lost 2 bases, and 12 bases lay between the germline ends. The CDR3 length is 14 residues. From germline, CDR1 is SGHTA and CDR2 FQGNSA. Written as DNA, the CDR3 is TGTGCCAGCAGCCCCGACAGATGGCAAGAGACCCAGTACTTC. The encoded protein is CASSPDRWQETQYF. Full variable domain (rest looked up from reference TRBV7-2 and TRBJ2-5): GAGVSQSPSNKVTEKGKDVELRCDPISGHTALYWYRQSLGQGLEFLIYFQGNSAPDKSGLPSDRFSAERTGGSVSTLTIQRTQQEDSAVYLCASSPDRWQETQYFGPGTRLLVL.